This is a list of T cell receptor beta chains from one sample in a study of early T cells in non-severe SARS-CoV-2 infection. TCRdb itself ran the 5' RACE reads through MiXCR, one entry per CDR3 protein. The sample lists some 57,000 distinct CDR3 sequences, 7.5% to 9.5% occurring once. Material for sequencing was whole blood. These TCRs come from an adult who was a healthcare worker with PCR-confirmed SARS-CoV-2 infection or an uninfected control (not recorded which). CDR3s include the opening cysteine and the closing phenylalanine or tryptophan. The D gene is left open where the match is weak. Clone size appears in some rows only: once, few, many, or a class for an expanded clone.

>NA|TRBV4-2|few|TRBJ2-2
TGTGCCAGCAGCCAAAATTCACTGAACACCGGGGAGCTGTTTTTT
CASSQNSLNTGELFF
>TRBD1|TRBV10-2|few|TRBJ1-1
TGCGCCAGCGGGACAGAACCGAACACTGAAGCTTTCTTT
CASGTEPNTEAFF
>NA|TRBV25-1|few|TRBJ1-1
TGTGCCAGCAGTGAAAACGGGGGATTGCGAGCTTTCTTT
CASSENGGLRAFF
>NA|TRBV21-1|NA|TRBJ2-2
TGTGCCAGCAGCAAAGTCTACGGGAGGGCCAAATGGCGTACCGGGGAGCTGTTTTTT
CASSKVYGRAKWRTGELFF
>TRBD1|TRBV3-1|NA|TRBJ2-1
TGTGCCAGCAGCCAAGTTGAAGGGGGCGCATACAATGAGCAGTTCTTC
CASSQVEGGAYNEQFF
>NA|TRBV24-1|many|TRBJ2-1
TGTGCCACCAGTGATACCCTCAATGAGCAGTTCTTC
CATSDTLNEQFF
>NA|TRBV6-2/TRBV6-3|NA|TRBJ2-3
TGTGCCAGCAGTTCCATCACGGAGGGCCCCTCACGAGATACGCAGTATTTT
CASSSITEGPSRDTQYF
>NA|TRBV7-3|many|TRBJ2-3
TGTGCCAGCAGTTCCTCCGGGATTAGCACAGATACGCAGTATTTT
CASSSSGISTDTQYF
>NA|TRBV4-1|many|TRBJ2-1
TGCGCCAGCAGCCAAGATCTGGTGGGAGGTCGGAGCAATGAGCAGTTCTTC
CASSQDLVGGRSNEQFF
>NA|TRBV19|many|TRBJ1-5
TGTGCCAGTAGTATCGCAAGCAATCAGCCCCAGCATTTT
CASSIASNQPQHF
>TRBD2|TRBV4-2|NA|TRBJ2-2
TGTGCCAGCAGCCAAAGAGGGAGGGCGAACACCGGGGAGCTGTTTTTT
CASSQRGRANTGELFF
>TRBD1|TRBV10-3|many|TRBJ2-5
TGTGCCATCAGAGGATCGGGACAGGGAGGACAAGAGACCCAGTACTTC
CAIRGSGQGGQETQYF
>NA|TRBV11-2|NA|TRBJ2-5
TGTGCCAGCAGCTTAGCTACAGGCCAAGAGACCCAGTACTTC
CASSLATGQETQYF
>TRBD2|TRBV29-1|few|TRBJ2-7
TGCAGCGTTGACTCGGGGGGAAATTACGAGCAGTACTTC
CSVDSGGNYEQYF
>NA|TRBV30|NA|TRBJ2-2
TGTGCCTGGAGTGTGGGGAACACCGGGGAGCTGTTTTTT
CAWSVGNTGELFF
>NA|TRBV11-2|NA|TRBJ2-3
TGTGCCAGCAGCTTAAATCATGGGCCGGGAGATACGCAGTATTTT
CASSLNHGPGDTQYF
>TRBD2|TRBV18|NA|TRBJ2-5
TGTGCCAGCTCACCACGAAGCGGGAGACGAGGAGAGACCCAGTACTTC
CASSPRSGRRGETQYF
>NA|TRBV2|few|TRBJ2-3
TGTGCCAGCAGTGAAGAGACGGGGTCCGGTACGCAGTATTTT
CASSEETGSGTQYF
>NA|TRBV5-1|few|TRBJ2-3
TGCGCCAGCAGCGGCTCGATGGATACGCAGTATTTT
CASSGSMDTQYF
>TRBD2|TRBV7-9|few|TRBJ2-5
TGTGCCAGCAGCCCCCGCCTAGCGGTCCAAGAGACCCAGTACTTC
CASSPRLAVQETQYF
>NA|TRBV4-1|few|TRBJ2-7
TGCGCCAGCAGCCTCTATCCAAATTGGGGCGAGCAGTACTTC
CASSLYPNWGEQYF
>TRBD1|TRBV12-3/TRBV12-4|few|TRBJ2-7
TGTGCCAGCAGTTTACAGGGGGCGCGGAGCGAGCAGTACTTC
CASSLQGARSEQYF
>NA|TRBV12-3/TRBV12-4|NA|TRBJ2-3
TGTGCCAGCAGTTCAGGGGGGGCAGATACGCAGTATTTT
CASSSGGADTQYF
>NA|TRBV5-1|NA|TRBJ1-1
TGCGCCAGCAGCTTGGGGGGCTGGATGAACACTGAAGCTTTCTTT
CASSLGGWMNTEAFF
>TRBD1|TRBV5-1|NA|TRBJ2-1
TGCGCCAGCAGCTCCCGGGACAGGGGGATCAATGAGCAGTTCTTC
CASSSRDRGINEQFF
>TRBD2|TRBV2|NA|TRBJ2-1
TGTGCCAGCAGGCAGCGGGGCTCCTACAATGAGCAGTTCTTC
CASRQRGSYNEQFF
>TRBD1|TRBV9|many|TRBJ1-2
TGTGCCAGCAGCGTAGCTACTGGGACAGGCTATGGCTACACCTTC
CASSVATGTGYGYTF
>NA|TRBV6-1|NA|TRBJ2-3
TGTGCCAGTGACGTAGGGGATACGCAGTATTTT
CASDVGDTQYF
>NA|TRBV11-2|many|TRBJ1-2
TGTGCCAGCAGCTTAGATAAAGGGACGGGCGGCTACACCTTC
CASSLDKGTGGYTF
>TRBD2|TRBV7-6|NA|TRBJ2-2
TGTGCCAGCAGCCTTCAAGCGGGAGGGTCCACCGGGGAGCTGTTTTTT
CASSLQAGGSTGELFF
>NA|TRBV28|NA|TRBJ2-7
TGTGCCAGCAGTTTATCGGGATGGTACGAGCAGTACTTC
CASSLSGWYEQYF
>NA|TRBV28|few|TRBJ2-2
TGTGCCAGCAGGGCTACGGACACCGGGGAGCTGTTTTTT
CASRATDTGELFF
>NA|TRBV19|few|TRBJ2-7
TGTGCCAGTAGTAGAATGGGGGCCCTGGGATACGAGCAGTACTTC
CASSRMGALGYEQYF
>NA|TRBV7-9|NA|TRBJ1-2
TGTGCCAGCAGCTTACAGGGCCAGGGAGGAGGCTACACCTTC
CASSLQGQGGGYTF
>NA|TRBV9|few|TRBJ2-1
TGTGCCAGCAGCGTAGCCGGGGGCCCCCTCAATGAGCAGTTCTTC
CASSVAGGPLNEQFF
>TRBD2|TRBV3-1|many|TRBJ2-1
TGTGCCAGCAGCCAAGGGGAGCCGGGACTAGCTCAGCATGAGCAGTTCTTC
CASSQGEPGLAQHEQFF
>TRBD1|TRBV4-1|NA|TRBJ2-3
TGCGCCAGCAGCCAATTCCCGGGACAGCCACCAGATACGCAGTATTTT
CASSQFPGQPPDTQYF
>NA|TRBV6-2/TRBV6-3|NA|TRBJ1-2
TGTGCCAGCAGTCTTAGCCTGGGAAGCTACACCTTC
CASSLSLGSYTF
>NA|TRBV5-1|NA|TRBJ2-7
TGCGCCAGCAGCTTGGACGCTAGATTGTACGAGCAGTACTTC
CASSLDARLYEQYF
>NA|TRBV11-2|many|TRBJ1-3
TGTGCCAGCAGCTTGGACGTTGGAAACACCATATATTTT
CASSLDVGNTIYF
>TRBD1|TRBV28|many|TRBJ2-7
TGTGCCAGCAGCCTAGGACAGGGGCCATACGAGCAGTACTTC
CASSLGQGPYEQYF
>TRBD2|TRBV3-1|NA|TRBJ2-3
TGTGCCAGCAGCCAGAGCGGGAGGGCCGTTATGCAGTATTTT
CASSQSGRAVMQYF